This is a list of T cell receptor beta chains from one sample in a study of blood T cell repertoires in COVID-19. Sequencing was performed with immunoSEQ multiplex PCR; in TCRdb, only in-frame clones are kept and a portion is missing. Of about 90,000 clones listed, about 88% are singletons. The specimen was peripheral blood. The receptors shown here come from a man older than 75 with active or convalescent COVID-19. Both conserved end residues are part of each CDR3. D genes are given only for firm matches. Clone size is shown for a subset of rows, as once, few, many or a class of expanded clone.

TRBV18	NA	NA	TRBJ1-1	CASTPTGNTEAFF	TGTGCCAGCACCCCGACAGGGAACACTGAAGCTTTCTTT
TRBV29-1	NA	NA	TRBJ1-5	CSVSGSGGQPQHF	TGCAGCGTTTCGGGATCCGGTGGGCAGCCCCAGCATTTT
TRBV3-1/TRBV3-2	NA	TRBD1	TRBJ1-6	CASSQSGTDNSPLHF	TGTGCCAGCAGCCAATCCGGGACAGATAATTCACCCCTCCACTTT
TRBV5-1	once	NA	TRBJ1-6	CASSLKRAGDNSPLHF	TGCGCCAGCAGCTTGAAAAGGGCAGGGGATAATTCACCCCTCCACTTT
TRBV27	NA	TRBD2	TRBJ2-1	CASSLGTSGNNEQFF	TGTGCCAGCAGTTTAGGGACTAGTGGAAACAATGAGCAGTTCTTC
TRBV29-1	NA	NA	TRBJ2-2	CSVDFSRTNTGELFF	TGCAGCGTTGACTTCAGCAGGACGAACACCGGGGAGCTGTTTTTT
TRBV5-1	NA	NA	TRBJ2-7	CASSLALSYGNTYEQYF	TGCGCCAGCAGCTTGGCTCTATCTTACGGGAATACCTACGAGCAGTACTTC
TRBV7-9	few	NA	TRBJ2-7	CASSLWRDLPHEQYF	TGTGCCAGCAGCTTATGGAGGGACCTCCCCCACGAGCAGTACTTC
TRBV7-2	once	NA	TRBJ2-3	CASSLGVGDFMANTQYF	TGTGCCAGCAGCTTAGGGGTAGGGGATTTTATGGCGAATACGCAGTATTTT
TRBV29-1	NA	NA	TRBJ1-2	CSAEKGGGYTF	TGCAGCGCTGAAAAAGGCGGCGGCTACACCTTC
TRBV4-3	few	NA	TRBJ1-6	CASSQDTLRGGPYNSPLHF	TGCGCCAGCAGCCAAGATACCCTACGGGGGGGGCCCTATAATTCACCCCTCCACTTT
TRBV27	few	NA	TRBJ1-6	CASSFAQGLGNSPLHF	TGTGCCAGCAGTTTCGCCCAGGGGCTCGGTAATTCACCCCTCCACTTT
TRBV19	NA	NA	TRBJ1-1	CASSNLGLGNTEAFF	TGTGCCAGTAGCAACCTGGGACTAGGGAACACTGAAGCTTTCTTT
TRBV14	few	TRBD1	TRBJ2-7	CASSQVKRQMTGTEKQSYEQYF	TGTGCCAGCAGCCAAGTAAAGCGGCAAATGACCGGGACAGAAAAGCAGAGCTACGAGCAGTACTTC
TRBV20-1	few	NA	TRBJ1-5	CSASSVISQPQHF	TGCAGTGCTAGTTCAGTTATCAGTCAGCCCCAGCATTTT
TRBV29-1	few	NA	TRBJ1-4	CSVETGGKREKLFF	TGCAGCGTTGAAACGGGGGGGAAGAGGGAAAAACTGTTTTTT
TRBV3-1/TRBV3-2	NA	NA	TRBJ1-6	CASSQLSGSSNSPLHF	TGTGCCAGCAGCCAATTATCGGGGAGTAGCAATTCACCCCTCCACTTT
TRBV4-3	NA	NA	TRBJ2-2	CASSQDPQGGNGELFF	TGCGCCAGCAGCCAAGATCCCCAGGGTGGGAACGGGGAGCTGTTTTTT
TRBV6-4	medium-sized	TRBD1	TRBJ2-1	CASSDGTGEVNEQFF	TGTGCCAGCAGTGACGGGACAGGGGAAGTCAATGAGCAGTTCTTC
TRBV3-1/TRBV3-2	NA	TRBD2	TRBJ2-1	CASSQFTSGTYNEQFF	TGTGCCAGCAGCCAATTCACTAGCGGGACCTACAATGAGCAGTTCTTC
TRBV6-2/TRBV6-3	NA	NA	TRBJ2-4	CASSYGQVGGIQYF	TGTGCCAGCAGTTACGGCCAGGTGGGGGGCATTCAGTACTTC
TRBV5-4	NA	TRBD2	TRBJ2-7	CAGPSREDPYEQYF	TGTGCCGGACCTAGCCGGGAGGACCCCTACGAGCAGTACTTC
TRBV21-1	NA	NA	TRBJ2-7	CASSIGVVVYEQYF	TGTGCCAGCAGCATAGGAGTTGTAGTCTACGAGCAGTACTTC
TRBV11-2	NA	NA	TRBJ1-5	CASSLQSLQPQHF	TGTGCCAGCAGCTTGCAGTCACTACAGCCCCAGCATTTT
TRBV11-3	NA	TRBD1	TRBJ2-7	CASSSTGEYEQYF	TGTGCCAGCAGCTCGACAGGGGAATACGAGCAGTACTTC
TRBV3-1/TRBV3-2	NA	NA	TRBJ2-7	CASSQGQSSYEQYF	TGTGCCAGCAGCCAAGGACAGAGCTCCTACGAGCAGTACTTC
TRBV29-1	NA	NA	TRBJ2-3	CSVVLSALGDTQYF	TGCAGCGTTGTTTTGTCAGCGCTTGGAGATACGCAGTATTTT
TRBV7-2	NA	NA	TRBJ2-2	CASSSGVTGELFF	TGTGCCAGCAGCTCGGGGGTCACCGGGGAGCTGTTTTTT
TRBV7-9	NA	NA	TRBJ2-3	CASRPRGGTDTQYF	TGTGCCAGCAGACCGCGGGGTGGCACAGATACGCAGTATTTT
TRBV24-1	NA	TRBD1	TRBJ2-7	CATQPGTGYEQYF	TGTGCCACTCAACCCGGGACAGGTTACGAGCAGTACTTC
TRBV6-5	few	NA	TRBJ1-3	CASNSQTGNTIYF	TGTGCCAGCAACTCCCAGACAGGAAACACCATATATTTT
TRBV29-1	once	NA	TRBJ1-2	CSVDSGLLGPANYGYTF	TGCAGCGTTGACAGTGGACTCCTGGGTCCAGCTAACTATGGCTACACCTTC
TRBV4-3	NA	TRBD2	TRBJ2-7	CASSQDRGGPAWYF	TGCGCCAGCAGCCAAGATCGGGGAGGGCCAGCTTGGTACTTC
TRBV3-1/TRBV3-2	NA	TRBD2	TRBJ2-1	CASSRTSGSHEQFF	TGTGCCAGCAGCCGGACTAGCGGGAGTCATGAGCAGTTCTTC
TRBV28	NA	NA	TRBJ1-1	CASSLAGNTEAFF	TGTGCCAGCAGTTTAGCAGGGAACACTGAAGCTTTCTTT
TRBV21-1	NA	NA	TRBJ2-7	CASRTVVSSGKGNEQYF	TGTGCCAGCAGGACCGTTGTAAGTAGCGGGAAGGGAAACGAGCAGTACTTC
TRBV5-5	once	NA	TRBJ1-1	CASSFLGGRGNTEAFF	TGTGCCAGCAGCTTTTTGGGAGGGCGGGGGAACACTGAAGCTTTCTTT
TRBV15	NA	NA	TRBJ2-3	CATSSTGRTSTDTQYF	TGTGCCACCAGCAGTACAGGCAGAACTAGCACAGATACGCAGTATTTT
TRBV9	NA	TRBD1	TRBJ1-2	CASSPSGQVYGYTF	TGTGCCAGCAGCCCCTCAGGACAGGTCTATGGCTACACCTTC
TRBV7-2	NA	TRBD2	TRBJ2-1	CASSLSGTSGGLTQFF	TGTGCCAGCAGCCTGAGTGGGACTAGCGGGGGACTAACACAGTTCTTC
TRBV18	NA	TRBD2	TRBJ2-5	CASSPPRSSGQETQYF	TGTGCCAGCTCACCACCTCGTTCTAGCGGTCAAGAGACCCAGTACTTC
TRBV21-1	NA	NA	TRBJ2-3	CASSSQSGLRGDTQYF	TGTGCCAGCAGCTCACAATCGGGACTTCGGGGGGATACGCAGTATTTT
TRBV28	NA	NA	TRBJ2-1	CASGVAAYNEQFF	TGTGCCAGCGGAGTAGCGGCCTACAATGAGCAGTTCTTC
TRBV30	NA	NA	TRBJ1-5	CAWSQGNGNQPQHF	TGTGCCTGGAGTCAGGGGAACGGCAATCAGCCCCAGCATTTT
TRBV20-1	NA	NA	TRBJ2-3	CSYRVTDTQYF	TGCAGCTACAGGGTAACAGATACGCAGTATTTT
TRBV19	NA	NA	TRBJ1-2	CASSIPPGNYGYTF	TGTGCCAGTAGTATACCACCGGGAAACTATGGCTACACCTTC
TRBV4-3	NA	NA	TRBJ2-7	CASSSTTGSYEQYF	TGCGCCAGCAGCTCCACGACAGGTAGCTACGAGCAGTACTTC
TRBV7-2	NA	TRBD2	TRBJ2-1	CASSLASSGGYNEQFF	TGTGCCAGCAGCTTAGCTTCTAGCGGGGGCTACAATGAGCAGTTCTTC
TRBV21-1	NA	NA	TRBJ2-7	CASPGTGGSYEQYF	TGTGCCAGCCCCGGGACAGGGGGCTCCTACGAGCAGTACTTC
TRBV27	NA	NA	TRBJ1-1	CASSFGSEAFF	TGTGCCAGCAGTTTCGGGAGTGAAGCTTTCTTT
TRBV5-4	NA	NA	TRBJ2-2	CASSLYGELFF	TGTGCCAGCAGCTTGTACGGGGAGCTGTTTTTT
TRBV4-3	NA	TRBD1	TRBJ2-3	CASSQGQGHTDTQYF	TGCGCCAGCAGCCAGGGACAGGGTCACACAGATACGCAGTATTTT
TRBV29-1	NA	TRBD1	TRBJ2-7	CSAFGDRELGEQYF	TGCAGCGCCTTCGGGGACAGGGAACTCGGCGAGCAGTACTTC
TRBV4-2	NA	NA	TRBJ2-1	CASSLDGSYYNEQFF	TGTGCCAGCAGCCTGGACGGGAGTTACTACAATGAGCAGTTCTTC
TRBV14	NA	TRBD2	TRBJ2-2	CASSQTSRANTGELFF	TGTGCCAGCAGCCAGACTAGCCGCGCGAACACCGGGGAGCTGTTTTTT